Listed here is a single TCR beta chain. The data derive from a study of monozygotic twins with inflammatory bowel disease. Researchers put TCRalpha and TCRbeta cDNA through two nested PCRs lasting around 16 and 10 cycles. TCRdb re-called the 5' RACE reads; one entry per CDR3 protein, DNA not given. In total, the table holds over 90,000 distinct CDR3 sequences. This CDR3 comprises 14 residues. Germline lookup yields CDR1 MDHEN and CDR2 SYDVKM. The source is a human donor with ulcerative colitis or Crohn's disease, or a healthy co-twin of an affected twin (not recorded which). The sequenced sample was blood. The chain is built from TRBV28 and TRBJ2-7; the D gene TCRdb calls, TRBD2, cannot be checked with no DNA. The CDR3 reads CASSRTSGSREQYF. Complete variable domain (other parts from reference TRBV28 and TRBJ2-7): DVKVTQSSRYLVKRTGEKVFLECVQDMDHENMFWYRQDPGLGLRLIYFSYDVKMKEKGDIPEGYSVSREKKERFSLILESASTNQTSMYLCASSRTSGSREQYFGPGTRLTVT.